Listed below are T cell receptor beta chains from one sample, sequenced in a study of blood T cell repertoires in COVID-19. Using immunoSEQ multiplex PCR, the repertoire was profiled, and TCRdb retains in-frame clones only, with some absent. The table has roughly 70,000 clones, around 80% seen once; the top ten hold around 10%. Sequenced input: peripheral blood. These receptors originate from a human donor in a cohort sampled during active COVID-19. CDR3s include the opening cysteine and the closing phenylalanine or tryptophan. The D gene is left open where the match is weak. A clone size is listed for some rows: how often the clone was seen (once, few, many), or a class if it is expanded.

j_call,v_call,d_call,clone_size,cdr3_aa,cdr3_nt
TRBJ2-7,TRBV7-9,TRBD1,-,CASSQQTGGPSYEQYF,TGTGCCAGCAGCCAACAGACAGGGGGTCCCTCCTACGAGCAGTACTTC
TRBJ2-3,TRBV27,TRBD2,-,CASSILAGGTGGTDTQYF,TGTGCCAGCAGTATACTAGCGGGAGGGACCGGGGGCACAGATACGCAGTATTTT
TRBJ2-7,TRBV6-5,-,-,CASREVGASYEQYF,TGTGCCAGCAGGGAGGTTGGAGCCTCCTACGAGCAGTACTTC
TRBJ2-7,TRBV7-9,-,-,CASSLSASGPTGEQYF,TGTGCCAGCAGCTTATCCGCTAGCGGCCCCACAGGGGAGCAGTACTTC
TRBJ2-2,TRBV24-1,-,-,CATSGDTTAGELFF,TGTGCCACCAGTGGGGACACAACAGCCGGGGAGCTGTTTTTT
TRBJ2-3,TRBV5-1,TRBD1,-,CASSLGLGSGTGETTQYF,TGCGCCAGCAGCTTGGGCCTCGGCTCCGGGACAGGGGAAACCACGCAGTATTTT
TRBJ2-7,TRBV6-5,-,-,CASRADRNPSYEQYF,TGTGCCAGCAGAGCTGACAGGAACCCTTCCTACGAGCAGTACTTC
TRBJ2-7,TRBV11-2,-,-,CASSPWTESYEQYF,TGTGCCAGCAGCCCTTGGACAGAGTCCTACGAGCAGTACTTC
TRBJ1-4,TRBV28,TRBD1,once,CASSGTGSWEKLFF,TGTGCCAGCAGTGGGACAGGGAGTTGGGAAAAACTGTTTTTT
TRBJ2-1,TRBV6-5,TRBD1,-,CASSPGQGAYNEQFF,TGTGCCAGCAGCCCGGGACAGGGGGCCTACAATGAGCAGTTCTTC
TRBJ2-4,TRBV6-2/TRBV6-3,TRBD2,-,CASSRSLAGAPKNIQYF,TGTGCCAGCAGTCGGTCTCTAGCGGGAGCACCCAAAAACATTCAGTACTTC
TRBJ2-7,TRBV5-5,TRBD1,few,CASSLALIGQGAGEQYF,TGTGCCAGCAGCTTGGCCTTAATCGGACAGGGGGCAGGGGAGCAGTACTTC
TRBJ2-7,TRBV30,TRBD1,once,CAWSVGTGNYEQYF,TGTGCCTGGAGCGTCGGGACAGGGAACTACGAGCAGTACTTC
TRBJ2-1,TRBV7-2,TRBD2,-,CASSVRLAGVDNEQFF,TGTGCCAGCAGCGTACGACTAGCGGGAGTGGACAATGAGCAGTTCTTC
TRBJ2-6,TRBV7-2,-,-,CASSPQVTSGANVLTF,TGTGCCAGCAGCCCACAGGTTACCTCTGGGGCCAACGTCCTGACTTTC
TRBJ2-1,TRBV28,-,-,CASSETANEQFF,TGTGCCAGCAGCGAGACAGCGAATGAGCAGTTCTTC
TRBJ2-6,TRBV19,TRBD1,-,CASSITGVETGANVLTF,TGTGCCAGTAGTATAACAGGGGTAGAGACTGGGGCCAACGTCCTGACTTTC
TRBJ1-4,TRBV28,-,-,CASMGTTYEKLFF,TGTGCCAGCATGGGGACAACTTATGAAAAACTGTTTTTT
TRBJ2-1,TRBV27,TRBD1,few,CASSPATGLYNEQFF,TGTGCCAGCAGTCCGGCGACAGGGTTATACAATGAGCAGTTCTTC
TRBJ1-1,TRBV9,-,-,CASSVGATHNTEAFF,TGTGCCAGCAGCGTAGGGGCAACTCACAACACTGAAGCTTTCTTT
TRBJ2-3,TRBV6-5,TRBD2,-,CASSQAGTSTDTQYF,TGTGCCAGCAGCCAAGCGGGGACTAGCACAGATACGCAGTATTTT
TRBJ2-4,TRBV15,-,-,CATSRENAGSQNIQYF,TGTGCCACCAGCAGAGAAAATGCAGGGTCGCAAAACATTCAGTACTTC
TRBJ1-3,TRBV5-1,TRBD1,-,CASSLLGQGSGNTIYF,TGCGCCAGCAGCTTATTGGGACAGGGCTCTGGAAACACCATATATTTT
TRBJ1-5,TRBV6-1,-,-,CASSEGGGGAWRGKGQPQHF,TGTGCCAGCAGTGAGGGAGGCGGGGGCGCATGGCGGGGTAAGGGTCAGCCCCAGCATTTT
TRBJ2-2,TRBV7-2,TRBD2,-,CASSRRLAGNTGELFF,TGTGCCAGCAGCCGCCGACTAGCGGGGAACACCGGGGAGCTGTTTTTT
TRBJ1-2,TRBV6-5,-,-,CASTGNYGYTF,TGTGCCAGCACCGGGAACTATGGCTACACCTTC
TRBJ1-1,TRBV14,TRBD1,-,CASSPGTGGLNTEAFF,TGTGCCAGCAGCCCCGGGACAGGGGGCCTGAACACTGAAGCTTTCTTT
TRBJ2-7,TRBV5-1,TRBD2,-,CASSLRLAGSYEQYF,TGCGCCAGCAGCTTGCGACTAGCGGGATCCTACGAGCAGTACTTC
TRBJ2-7,TRBV5-1,TRBD1,-,CASRGGGEQYF,TGCGCCAGCAGAGGGGGCGGCGAGCAGTACTTC
TRBJ1-6,TRBV6-5,-,-,CASSYVGRGNSPLHF,TGTGCCAGCAGTTACGTAGGCCGAGGGAATTCACCCCTCCACTTT
TRBJ1-2,TRBV27,-,many,CASSLIAGGGYTF,TGTGCCAGCAGTTTAATTGCGGGGGGCGGCTACACCTTC
TRBJ2-7,TRBV5-6,TRBD1,-,CASSLVGQGGDEQYF,TGTGCCAGCAGCTTGGTGGGACAGGGAGGGGACGAGCAGTACTTC
TRBJ1-2,TRBV28,-,-,CASGQGSYGYTF,TGTGCCAGCGGGCAGGGGTCCTATGGCTACACCTTC
TRBJ2-7,TRBV27,-,-,CASSLVGPFEQYF,TGTGCCAGCAGTTTGGTGGGCCCCTTCGAGCAGTACTTC
TRBJ2-7,TRBV5-1,-,few,CASSLGQEQYF,TGCGCCAGCAGCTTGGGACAAGAGCAGTACTTC
TRBJ2-6,TRBV5-4,TRBD1,-,CASSLGQGALAGANVLTF,TGTGCCAGCAGCTTGGGACAGGGGGCTTTGGCTGGGGCCAACGTCCTGACTTTC
TRBJ1-5,TRBV28,TRBD1,-,CASRPDRTDSNQPQHF,TGTGCCAGCAGACCGGACAGGACGGATAGCAATCAGCCCCAGCATTTT
TRBJ2-1,TRBV29-1,TRBD2,-,CSVGASGAYNEQFF,TGCAGCGTTGGGGCCAGCGGGGCCTACAATGAGCAGTTCTTC
TRBJ1-3,TRBV28,-,once,CASTPFRDSGNTIYF,TGTGCCAGCACTCCCTTCAGGGACTCTGGAAACACCATATATTTT